The 18 T cell receptor beta chains presented below share a single source sample, sequenced in a study of T cell responses to AZD1222 COVID-19 vaccine. Sequenced by immunoSEQ multiplex PCR; TCRdb stores in-frame clones only, minus some. There are over 100,000 clones in the sample; approximately 88% occur only once, and approximately 15% lies in the top ten. Here the sequenced sample was peripheral blood, taken on day 0 of AZD1222 vaccination. Receptors were obtained from an adult in good health.

The rearrangement uses TRBV6-5 and TRBJ1-2; D not resolved. The germline gives CDR1 MNHEY, CDR2 SVGAGI. CDR3 size: 14 residues. The V and J ends lost 6 bases and 3 bases respectively, with 14 bases between them. In DNA form, the CDR3 reads TGTGCCAGCAGACGCATCGGAACAGACTATGGCTACACCTTC. Translated: CASRRIGTDYGYTF.

V is TRBV15 and J is TRBJ2-7; 8 bases align to TRBD1. Losses at the gene ends were 4 bases for V and 4 bases for J; bases not matched to a gene: 6. From germline, CDR1 is LNHNV and CDR2 YYDKDF (reference sequence). The CDR3 sequence is 14 residues long. CDR3 residues: CATSTDRGTYEQYF. The CDR3, as DNA: TGTGCCACCAGCACCGACAGGGGTACTTACGAGCAGTACTTC.

J is TRBJ1-2 and V is TRBV7-9, with a weak D call TRBD1 (5 bases). CDR3 length: 17 amino acids. Looked up from germline, CDR1 is SEHNR and CDR2 is FQNEAQ (reference sequence). V lost 1 base and J lost 1, with 16 bases in between. The CDR3 loop is CASSLVIGGRGNYGYTF. The DNA of the CDR3 is TGTGCCAGCAGCTTAGTTATTGGGGGACGGGGTAACTATGGCTACACCTTC.

The rearrangement joins TRBV12-5 to TRBJ2-1, with D uncertain. The CDR3 extends over 13 amino acids. CDR1 and CDR2 from the germline V gene are LGHNT and FRNRAP. V lost 6 bases and J lost 0, with 6 bases in between. CDR3 amino acids: CASGRSSYNEQFF. The DNA for the CDR3 is TGTGCTAGTGGGAGGAGCTCCTACAATGAGCAGTTCTTC.

This clone was picked up one time. The V gene is TRBV11-3, the J gene TRBJ2-1; D call uncertain. This CDR3 is 14 amino acids long. Looked up from germline, CDR1 is SGHNT and CDR2 is YENEEA. With 2 bases removed from V and 12 bases from J, the gap between germline ends came to 17 bases. The CDR3 reads CASSLRTSTMMQFF. The CDR3 bases are TGTGCCAGCAGCTTACGTACTTCTACAATGATGCAGTTCTTC.

The count of this clone is one. The rearrangement links TRBV10-3 to TRBJ1-2; 7 bases are a match to TRBD1. Trimming at V came to 4 bases and at J to 3 bases, leaving 5 bases not matched to a gene. The CDR3 totals 14 residues. CDR1 and CDR2 (germline): ENHRY, SYGVKD. CDR3 region: CAISVGRGDYGYTF. The CDR3 bases are TGTGCCATCAGTGTCGGCAGGGGGGACTATGGCTACACCTTC.

This rearrangement joins TRBV7-6 to TRBJ1-2; D unresolved. The CDR3 contains 15 residues. The germline gives CDR1 SGHVS, CDR2 FNYEAQ. The germline V and J ends were trimmed by 3 bases and 0 bases, with 11 bases remaining between them. The CDR3 nucleotides are TGTGCCAGCAGCTTGGACGGTCAAGCTAACTATGGCTACACCTTC. It codes for CASSLDGQANYGYTF.

This chain connects TRBV7-2 to TRBJ2-1; D perhaps matches TRBD1 (7 bases). From germline, CDR1 is SGHTA and CDR2 FQGNSA. V was clipped by 1 base and J by 2 bases, with 21 bases between them. This CDR3 is built from 19 residues. In DNA form, the CDR3 reads TGTGCCAGCAGCTTAGGTTCCAGGGGGTATAGCGGAGCCTACAATGAGCAGTTCTTC. Residues: CASSLGSRGYSGAYNEQFF. The variable domain in full, completed from reference TRBV7-2 and TRBJ2-1, reads GAGVSQSPSNKVTEKGKDVELRCDPISGHTALYWYRQSLGQGLEFLIYFQGNSAPDKSGLPSDRFSAERTGGSVSTLTIQRTQQEDSAVYLCASSLGSRGYSGAYNEQFFGPGTRLTVL.

This clone was counted a few times. This chain uses TRBV4-1 with TRBJ2-7; TRBD1 aligns across 9 bases. With V trimmed by 4 bases and J by 4 bases, 5 bases remained unmatched. The CDR3 runs 14 residues. CDR1 is MGHRA and CDR2 is YSYEKL in the germline V gene. The chain's CDR3 is CASSLGQGRYEQYF. CDR3 in DNA: TGCGCCAGCAGCCTGGGACAGGGTCGGTACGAGCAGTACTTC.

CDR3 residues: CATKGQGAPLHF. The CDR3 bases are TGTGCCACTAAGGGCCAAGGAGCACCCCTCCACTTT. The V and J genes are TRBV2 and TRBJ1-6; unclear D gene. CDR1 and CDR2 from the germline V gene are SNHLY and FYNNEI. This CDR3 spans 12 amino acids. V was cut by 10 bases and J by 11 bases, with 15 bases left in between.

The chain employs TRBV28 and TRBJ2-2; D perhaps matches TRBD1 (5 bases). V was clipped by 2 bases and J by 7 bases, with 14 bases between them. CDR3 length: 15 residues. Looked up from germline, CDR1 is MDHEN and CDR2 is SYDVKM. This chain's CDR3 is CASSLPKGINGELFF. In nucleotides, the CDR3 is TGTGCCAGCAGTTTACCCAAGGGGATTAACGGGGAGCTGTTTTTT. Complete variable domain (other parts from reference TRBV28 and TRBJ2-2): DVKVTQSSRYLVKRTGEKVFLECVQDMDHENMFWYRQDPGLGLRLIYFSYDVKMKEKGDIPEGYSVSREKKERFSLILESASTNQTSMYLCASSLPKGINGELFFGEGSRLTVL.

The chain joins TRBV9 to TRBJ1-1; D unresolved. The CDR3 extends over 13 amino acids. Looked up from germline, CDR1 is SGDLS and CDR2 is YYNGEE. The germline V and J ends were trimmed by 3 bases and 4 bases, with 10 bases remaining between them. DNA of the CDR3: TGTGCCAGCAGCGCTGAAGGGTTCACTGAAGCTTTCTTT. The encoded protein is CASSAEGFTEAFF.

This clone was seen only once. V is TRBV12-5 and J is TRBJ1-2; D possibly corresponds to TRBD1 (6 bases). CDR3 size: 13 residues. Trimming removed 6 bases from V and 5 bases from J, with 13 bases in between. The germline CDR1 and CDR2 sequences are LGHNT and FRNRAP. The CDR3 DNA reads as TGTGCTAGTGGCCACATCACAGGGTATGGCTACACCTTC. Its protein product is CASGHITGYGYTF.

The chain uses TRBV7-2 and TRBJ2-2, with 11 bases matching TRBD1. Looked up from germline, CDR1 is SGHTA and CDR2 is FQGNSA. With V trimmed by 5 bases and J by 0 bases, 2 bases remained unmatched. The CDR3 is 16 amino acids. Written as DNA, the CDR3 is TGTGCCAGCAGCCGGGGACAGGGGGCGAACACCGGGGAGCTGTTTTTT. It translates to CASSRGQGANTGELFF.

The chain couples TRBV20-1 to TRBJ2-7; D is undetermined. V shed 5 bases and J shed 3 bases, with 8 bases lying between them. The CDR3 covers 11 residues. Germline V CDR1 and CDR2: DFQATT, SNEGSKA (reference sequence). The CDR3 sequence: CSAEWDYEQYF. CDR3 nucleotide sequence: TGCAGTGCTGAGTGGGACTACGAGCAGTACTTC.

Relative to its sample, this clone is medium-sized (0.01 to 0.1%). In DNA form, the CDR3 reads TGCGCCAGCAGCCAAGAGGGTTTCAATGAAAAACTGTTTTTT. Protein sequence: CASSQEGFNEKLFF. The genes are TRBV4-1 and TRBJ1-4; D gene ambiguous. This CDR3 has 14 residues. The germline CDR1 and CDR2 sequences are MGHRA and YSYEKL. Trimming removed 0 bases at V and 5 bases at J, with 7 bases between.

The chain recombines TRBV24-1 with TRBJ1-2; D is unresolved. CDR3 length: 14 amino acids. CDR1 is KGHDR, CDR2 SFDVKD, per germline. V was clipped by 3 bases and J by 3 bases, with 10 bases between them. Written as DNA, the CDR3 is TGTGCCACCAGTGATGTGCGGGTAGACTATGGCTACACCTTC. This translates into CATSDVRVDYGYTF.

This clone was seen only once. The chain joins TRBV27 to TRBJ2-1; 10 nucleotides match TRBD2. With V trimmed by 2 bases and J by 0 bases, 16 bases remained unmatched. The CDR3 runs to 21 residues. Germline values: CDR1 MNHEY, CDR2 SMNVEV (reference sequence). CDR3 in amino acids: CASSLQNPSGRRISSYNEQFF. CDR3 DNA sequence: TGTGCCAGCAGTTTACAGAACCCTAGCGGGAGACGTATAAGCTCCTACAATGAGCAGTTCTTC.